This is a list of T cell receptor beta chains from one sample in a study of T cells after yellow fever vaccination. TCRdb reprocessed the 5' RACE reads with MiXCR, giving one entry per CDR3 protein. The sample yields 150,000 to 200,000 distinct CDR3 sequences, more than 9.5% seen once. The specimen comprised CD8+ T cells sorted from PBMCs, sampled 15 days after the yellow fever booster vaccination. Receptors were obtained from a man younger than 35 who received the YFV17D yellow fever vaccine. Both conserved end residues are trimmed from each CDR3. Size is stated for part of the rows, as once, few or many counts, or as a class when the clone is expanded.

clone size: .
V gene: TRBV20-1
CDR3 protein: SASGYSYEQY

clone size: few
V gene: TRBV4-1
CDR3 protein: ASSQEVGLEQY

clone size: once
V gene: TRBV6-5
CDR3 protein: ASSYLDRDRGETQY

clone size: .
V gene: TRBV3-1
CDR3 protein: ASSPLRQVYQETQY

clone size: few
V gene: TRBV5-1
CDR3 protein: ASSPGTAGNYGYT

clone size: .
V gene: TRBV7-9
CDR3 protein: ASSLFGDNTEAF

clone size: .
V gene: TRBV11-3
CDR3 protein: ASSQMAGAEQF

clone size: few
V gene: TRBV29-1
CDR3 protein: SVGGGTTEAF

clone size: few
V gene: TRBV7-9
CDR3 protein: ASRQVPGQDEVF

clone size: .
V gene: TRBV7-7
CDR3 protein: ASSLEWTDTQY

clone size: .
V gene: TRBV5-1
CDR3 protein: ASSKGLDQETQY

clone size: many
V gene: TRBV4-3
CDR3 protein: ASSPLGGSPLH

clone size: .
V gene: TRBV11-2
CDR3 protein: ASSEGYSNQPQH

clone size: .
V gene: TRBV12-3/TRBV12-4
CDR3 protein: ASCRRPEKAFYT

clone size: many
V gene: TRBV5-1
CDR3 protein: ASSSSGMTRLQETQY

clone size: .
V gene: TRBV10-3
CDR3 protein: AARAVGGEQF

clone size: .
V gene: TRBV4-1
CDR3 protein: ASSPRDPNTEAF